What follows is one T cell receptor (beta chain) and its context. The sample comes from a study of PD-L1 blockade in urothelial cancer. Study overall: From 0 to 3 prior chemotherapy regimens had been given to the patients.

The germline V gene encodes CDR1 MDHEN and CDR2 SYDVKM. The ends lost 5 bases at V and 7 bases at J; junction bases unmatched: 3. The CDR3 runs to 13 residues. Described time point: peripheral blood 6 weeks after treatment start. This table comes from immunoSEQ multiplex PCR, and its TCRdb copy is limited to in-frame clones, with some not included. The repertoire holds about 44,000 clones, with about 90% as singletons. Sequencing used PBMCs, obtained around atezolizumab (anti-PD-L1) treatment. V is TRBV28 and J is TRBJ1-2; 11 nucleotides align to TRBD1. The sequence was collected from a man in his 70s with urothelial cancer. CDR3 in amino acids: CASSRTGGIGYTF. CDR3 DNA: TGTGCCAGCAGTCGGACAGGGGGCATTGGCTACACCTTC.